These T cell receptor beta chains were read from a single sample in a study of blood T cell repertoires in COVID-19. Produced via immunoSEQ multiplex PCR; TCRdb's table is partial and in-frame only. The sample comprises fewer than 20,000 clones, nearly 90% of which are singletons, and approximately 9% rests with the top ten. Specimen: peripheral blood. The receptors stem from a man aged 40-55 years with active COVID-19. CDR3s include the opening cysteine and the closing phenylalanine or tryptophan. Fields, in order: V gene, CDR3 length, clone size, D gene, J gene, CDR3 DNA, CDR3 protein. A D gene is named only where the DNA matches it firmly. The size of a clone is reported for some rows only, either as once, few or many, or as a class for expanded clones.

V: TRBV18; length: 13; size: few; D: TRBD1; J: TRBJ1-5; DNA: TGTGCCAGCTCGTCGGGACAGGTTCAGCCCCAGCATTTT; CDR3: CASSSGQVQPQHF
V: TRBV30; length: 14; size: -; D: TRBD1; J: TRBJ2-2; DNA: TGTGCCTGGAGTGTACAGGGGTGGACCGGGGAGCTGTTTTTT; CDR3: CAWSVQGWTGELFF
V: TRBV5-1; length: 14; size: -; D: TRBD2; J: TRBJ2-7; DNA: TGCGCCAGCAGCTCTGGGGCGGGAGAGGTCGAGCAGTACTTC; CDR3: CASSSGAGEVEQYF
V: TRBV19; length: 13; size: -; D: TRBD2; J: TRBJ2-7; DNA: TGTGCCAGTAGCGGACTAGCGGCATACGAGCAGTACTTC; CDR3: CASSGLAAYEQYF
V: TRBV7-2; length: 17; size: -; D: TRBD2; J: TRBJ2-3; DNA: TGTGCCAGCAGGGGGCCCCTTTCACTAGCGGGAGGGGATACGCAGTATTTT; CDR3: CASRGPLSLAGGDTQYF
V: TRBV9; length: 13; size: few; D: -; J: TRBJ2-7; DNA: TGTGCCAGCAGCGTTGGGAGGACGGGGGAGCAGTACTTC; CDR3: CASSVGRTGEQYF
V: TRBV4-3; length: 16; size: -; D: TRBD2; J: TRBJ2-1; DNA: TGCGCCAGCAGCCAAGAAAGTAGCGGGATGTGGGATGAGCAGTTCTTC; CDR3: CASSQESSGMWDEQFF
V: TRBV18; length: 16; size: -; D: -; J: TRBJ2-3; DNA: TGTGCCAGCTCACCTAACTATTTCGGGGGCACAGATACGCAGTATTTT; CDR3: CASSPNYFGGTDTQYF
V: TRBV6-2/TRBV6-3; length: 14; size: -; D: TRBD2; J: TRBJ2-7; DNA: TGTGCCAGCAGCCTAGCGGGAGTGCCCTACGAGCAGTACTTC; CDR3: CASSLAGVPYEQYF
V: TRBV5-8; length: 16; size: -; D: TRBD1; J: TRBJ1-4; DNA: TGTGCCAGCAGCTCCAAAATGTTGACAGGGAATGAAAAACTGTTTTTT; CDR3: CASSSKMLTGNEKLFF
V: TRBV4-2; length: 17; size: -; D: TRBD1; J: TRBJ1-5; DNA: TGTGCCAGCAGCCTAGGGACAGGGGGTTTTGGCGATCAGCCCCAGCATTTT; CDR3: CASSLGTGGFGDQPQHF
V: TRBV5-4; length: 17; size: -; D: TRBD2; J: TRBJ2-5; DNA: TGTGCCAGCACCTCTAAAGCGGGAGCGGCGGGTCAAGAGACCCAGTACTTC; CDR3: CASTSKAGAAGQETQYF
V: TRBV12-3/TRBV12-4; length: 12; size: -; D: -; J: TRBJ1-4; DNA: TGTGCCAGCAGCTCTACAGTGGGAAAACTGTTTTTT; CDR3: CASSSTVGKLFF
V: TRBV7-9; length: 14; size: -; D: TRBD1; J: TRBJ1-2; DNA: TGTGCCAGCAGCTTGGGGACAGGGGGCTATGGCTACACCTTC; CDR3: CASSLGTGGYGYTF
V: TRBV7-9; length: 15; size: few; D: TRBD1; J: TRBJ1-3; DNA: TGTGCCAGCAGCCCAGGGGGCGGCTCTGGAAACACCATATATTTT; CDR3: CASSPGGGSGNTIYF
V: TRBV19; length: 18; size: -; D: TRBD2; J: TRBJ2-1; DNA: TGTGCCAGTAGTCCCACGACCCTAGCGGGAACGTTGTACAATGAGCAGTTCTTC; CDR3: CASSPTTLAGTLYNEQFF
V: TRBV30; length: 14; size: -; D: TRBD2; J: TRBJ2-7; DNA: TGTGCCTGGAGACGGGGGAGGGACTTTAGAGAGCAGTACTTC; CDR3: CAWRRGRDFREQYF
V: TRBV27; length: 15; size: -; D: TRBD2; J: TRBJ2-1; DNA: TGTGCCAGCAGTTTATCAGGGACTAGATACAATGAGCAGTTCTTC; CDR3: CASSLSGTRYNEQFF
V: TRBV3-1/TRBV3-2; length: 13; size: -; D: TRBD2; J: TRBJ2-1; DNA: TGTGCCAGCAGCCAAGGGGGGGGAGGTGAGCAGTTCTTC; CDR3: CASSQGGGGEQFF
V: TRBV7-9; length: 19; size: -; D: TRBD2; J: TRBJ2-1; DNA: TGTGCCAGCAGCTTAGGATGGGGGACTAGCGGGAGTATCGACAATGAGCAGTTCTTC; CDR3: CASSLGWGTSGSIDNEQFF
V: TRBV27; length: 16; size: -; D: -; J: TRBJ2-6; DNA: TGTGCCAGCAGTTCCTTTCTCCGCTCTGGGGCCAACGTCCTGACTTTC; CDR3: CASSSFLRSGANVLTF
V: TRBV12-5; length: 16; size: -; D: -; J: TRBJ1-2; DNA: TGTGCTAGTGGTTTGGTACAAGGGAAGGAGGGATATGGCTACACCTTC; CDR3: CASGLVQGKEGYGYTF
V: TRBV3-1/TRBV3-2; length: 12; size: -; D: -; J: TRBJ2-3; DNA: TGTGCCAGCAGCCAGGGCCCAGATACGCAGTATTTT; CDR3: CASSQGPDTQYF
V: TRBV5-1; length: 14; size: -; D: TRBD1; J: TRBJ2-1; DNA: TGCGCCAGCACCGGGACAGCCAGCTACAATGAGCAGTTCTTC; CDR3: CASTGTASYNEQFF
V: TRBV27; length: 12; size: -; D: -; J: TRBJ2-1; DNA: TGTGCCAGCAAGAACGGGTACAATGAGCAGTTCTTC; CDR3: CASKNGYNEQFF